This T cell receptor (beta chain) emerged from a study of cytomegalovirus exposure and HLA in healthy donors. Study at large: A subsequent analysis stated that the 120 validation repertoires were run on the same platform as the roughly 620 first-cohort repertoires.

Germline-derived CDR1 and CDR2 are GTSNPN and SVGIG (reference sequence). The CDR3 spans 16 residues. Unmatched junction bases numbered 10, after V lost 0 bases and J lost 9 bases. This table comes from immunoSEQ multiplex PCR, and its TCRdb copy is limited to in-frame clones, with some not included. This table has 250,000 to 400,000 clones, 70% to 90% appearing once. The TCR originated in a man aged 25-45 years in good health and CMV-seronegative. The chain uses TRBV30 and TRBJ2-1; 11 bases are shared with TRBD2. Sequencing input: PBMCs. CDR3 region: CAWSVRGPSGGLEQFF. Here the CDR3 DNA reads TGTGCCTGGAGTGTAAGGGGTCCTAGCGGGGGGCTTGAGCAGTTCTTC.